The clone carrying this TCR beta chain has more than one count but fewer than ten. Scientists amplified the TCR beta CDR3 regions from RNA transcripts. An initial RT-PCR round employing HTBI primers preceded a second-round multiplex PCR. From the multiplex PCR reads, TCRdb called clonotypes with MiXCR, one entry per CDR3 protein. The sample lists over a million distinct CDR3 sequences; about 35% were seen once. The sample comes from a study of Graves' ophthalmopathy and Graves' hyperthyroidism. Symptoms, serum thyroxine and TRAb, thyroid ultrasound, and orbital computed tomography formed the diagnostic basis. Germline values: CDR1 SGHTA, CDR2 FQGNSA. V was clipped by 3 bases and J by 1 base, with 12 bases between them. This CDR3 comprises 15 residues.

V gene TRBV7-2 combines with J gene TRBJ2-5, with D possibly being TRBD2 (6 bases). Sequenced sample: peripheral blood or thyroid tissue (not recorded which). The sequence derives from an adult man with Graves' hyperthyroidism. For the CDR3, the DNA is TGTGCCAGCAGCTTTGCGGGGAACAGCCAAGAGACCCAGTACTTC. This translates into CASSFAGNSQETQYF. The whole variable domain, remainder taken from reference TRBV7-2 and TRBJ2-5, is GAGVSQSPSNKVTEKGKDVELRCDPISGHTALYWYRQSLGQGLEFLIYFQGNSAPDKSGLPSDRFSAERTGGSVSTLTIQRTQQEDSAVYLCASSFAGNSQETQYFGPGTRLLVL.